A single sample is the source of the 24 T cell receptor beta chains below, sequenced in a study of blood T cell repertoires in COVID-19. Only in-frame clones appear in the TCRdb table, and some are missing; sequencing was by immunoSEQ multiplex PCR. The sample contains around 50,000 clones, around 86% of which appear only once. The sequenced sample was peripheral blood. The receptors originated from a man in his fifties with active COVID-19.

The rearrangement uses TRBV28 and TRBJ2-2, with D perhaps matching TRBD1 (5 bases). The germline gives CDR1 MDHEN, CDR2 SYDVKM. The V end lost 3 bases, the J end lost 5 bases, and 10 bases lay between the germline ends. The CDR3 covers 14 residues. CDR3: CASSLGQSTGELFF. The CDR3 bases are TGTGCCAGCAGTTTGGGGCAGTCTACCGGGGAGCTGTTTTTT.

The J gene is TRBJ1-3, the V gene TRBV6-5; tentatively, D is TRBD1 (6 bases). This CDR3 comprises 15 residues. V dropped 0 bases and J dropped 4 bases, with 10 bases sitting between them. Looked up from germline, CDR1 is MNHEY and CDR2 is SVGAGI. CDR3 sequence reads: CASSYSTGNGNTIYF. As DNA, the CDR3 is TGTGCCAGCAGTTACTCTACAGGGAACGGAAACACCATATATTTT.

J is TRBJ2-5 and V is TRBV5-1, with TRBD2 matching over 12 bases. The germline CDR1 and CDR2 sequences are SGHRS and YFSETQ. The CDR3 is 17 amino acids. The ends lost 4 bases at V and 0 bases at J; junction bases unmatched: 7. The CDR3 coding sequence is TGCGCCAGCAGCCTCGGACTAGCGGGAACGTACCAAGAGACCCAGTACTTC. Its protein is CASSLGLAGTYQETQYF.

This sequence joins TRBV5-5 and TRBJ2-7; TRBD1 matches 8 bases. The CDR3 is made up of 15 amino acids. CDR1 is SGHKS and CDR2 is YYEKEE in the germline V gene (reference sequence). The J segment lost 2 bases and the V segment lost 4 bases, leaving 8 bases of the junction unmatched. The CDR3 loop is CASSTAGTGPYEQYF. In nucleotides, the CDR3 is TGTGCCAGCAGCACTGCCGGGACAGGACCCTACGAGCAGTACTTC.

This chain links TRBV5-1 with TRBJ2-2; TRBD2 aligns across 10 bases. This CDR3 has 17 amino acids. Germline lookup yields CDR1 SGHRS and CDR2 YFSETQ. The V segment lost 0 bases and the J segment 3 bases; nucleotides outside the gene matches: 5. CDR3 coding DNA: TGCGCCAGCAGCTTGGTGCTAGCGGGAGCAGACACCGGGGAGCTGTTTTTT. Amino acid sequence: CASSLVLAGADTGELFF.

The chain couples TRBV7-6 to TRBJ2-7; D might be TRBD1 (5 bases). Germline V gene data show CDR1 as SGHVS and CDR2 as FNYEAQ. V lost 6 bases to trimming and J lost 1 base, with 10 bases between them. The CDR3 runs to 13 residues. DNA of the CDR3: TGTGCCAGCAGTCCTGGACAATCCTACGAGCAGTACTTC. Its protein is CASSPGQSYEQYF.

The chain combines TRBV7-2 with TRBJ1-1, with D perhaps TRBD1 (5 bases). The V gene lost 3 bases and the J gene lost 5 bases, with 22 bases spanning the gap. This CDR3 spans 17 amino acids. Germline CDR1 SGHTA, CDR2 FQGNSA. CDR3 protein: CASSFPVVVRGGTEAFF. The CDR3 nucleotides read TGTGCCAGCAGCTTTCCCGTCGTGGTGAGGGGAGGGACTGAAGCTTTCTTT.

V and J are TRBV7-6 and TRBJ2-1, with 7 bases that match TRBD1. The CDR3 length is 15 residues. J lost 4 bases, V lost 3 bases, and 6 bases had no gene match. Germline CDR1 SGHVS, CDR2 FNYEAQ. The CDR3 region is CASSLGTAPYNEQFF. Written as DNA, the CDR3 is TGTGCCAGCAGCTTGGGGACAGCGCCATACAATGAGCAGTTCTTC.

The rearrangement links TRBV27 to TRBJ1-2; 7 nucleotides align to TRBD1. Germline V gene lookup returns CDR1 MNHEY and CDR2 SMNVEV (reference sequence). CDR3 length equals 14 residues. Trimming at V came to 10 bases and at J to 4 bases, leaving 12 bases not matched to a gene. The CDR3 reads CATYSGTASYGYTF. The DNA of the CDR3 is TGTGCCACGTACTCCGGGACAGCCAGCTATGGCTACACCTTC.

This chain uses TRBV6-5 with TRBJ1-5; 7 bases map to TRBD1. CDR3 length equals 13 residues. From germline, CDR1 is MNHEY and CDR2 SVGAGI. V trimming: 8 bases; J trimming: 1 base; junction bases outside the gene matches: 2. In DNA form, the CDR3 reads TGTGCCAGCGGGGACAGAAGCAATCAGCCCCAGCATTTT. This sequence encodes CASGDRSNQPQHF.

The chain links TRBV19 to TRBJ2-7; perhaps TRBD2 as D (6 bases). V was cut by 7 bases and J by 3 bases, with 19 bases left in between. Germline values: CDR1 LNHDA, CDR2 SQIVND (reference sequence). CDR3 length equals 15 residues. CDR3 coding DNA: TGTGCCAGTAAACGTGTCCCGGGAGCCCACTACGAGCAGTACTTC. Its protein product is CASKRVPGAHYEQYF.

The J gene is TRBJ2-5, the V gene TRBV15; 9 positions agree with TRBD2. Per the germline V gene, CDR1 is LNHNV and CDR2 is YYDKDF (reference sequence). CDR3 length equals 17 residues. V dropped 0 bases and J dropped 4; count of bases not matched to a gene: 9. In DNA form, the CDR3 reads TGTGCCACCAGCAGAGAGGGGGGCGGGAGGGCCGGAGAGACCCAGTACTTC. This codes for CATSREGGGRAGETQYF.

The V and J genes are TRBV5-1 and TRBJ2-4, with 8 bases lining up with TRBD1. CDR3 length equals 14 residues. CDR1 and CDR2 (germline): SGHRS, YFSETQ. J lost 8 bases, V lost 5 bases, and 9 bases had no gene match. The CDR3 protein is CASRDVRGHDIQYF. The CDR3 DNA is TGCGCCAGCAGAGATGTCAGGGGGCACGACATTCAGTACTTC.

CDR3 amino acids: CASSYAGTGNQPQHF. The CDR3 nucleotides are TGTGCCAGCAGTTACGCTGGAACGGGAAATCAGCCCCAGCATTTT. This rearrangement joins TRBV6-5 to TRBJ1-5; unclear D gene. The CDR3 spans 15 residues. Germline loops: CDR1 MNHEY, CDR2 SVGAGI. V was shortened by 2 bases and J by 4 bases, with 12 bases between the two germline ends.

This chain joins TRBV3-1 (or the pseudogene TRBV3-2) and TRBJ2-5, with 8 nucleotides matching TRBD1. This CDR3 contains 15 residues. Losses at the gene ends were 4 bases for V and 3 bases for J; bases not matched to a gene: 7. Per the germline V gene, CDR1 is LGHDT and CDR2 is YNNKEL (reference sequence). The CDR3 DNA reads TGTGCCAGCAGCCGAATTACGACAGGGGAAGAGACCCAGTACTTC. It codes for CASSRITTGEETQYF.

In its sample, this clone was seen once. The V gene is TRBV3-1 (or the pseudogene TRBV3-2), the J gene TRBJ2-3; 14 positions match TRBD2. The CDR3 is 18 residues long. Germline-derived CDR1 and CDR2 are LGHDT and YNNKEL (reference sequence). J lost 0 bases, V lost 7 bases, and 9 bases had no gene match. For the CDR3, the DNA is TGTGCCAGCACCACCGGGACTAGCGGGAGTTGGAGCACAGATACGCAGTATTTT. It specifies CASTTGTSGSWSTDTQYF.

This clone was found once. The genes are TRBV7-9 and TRBJ2-7; 7 nucleotides align to TRBD1. The germline V gene encodes CDR1 SEHNR and CDR2 FQNEAQ (reference sequence). The CDR3 covers 14 residues. The V gene end was trimmed by 7 bases and the J gene end by 5 bases; junction bases not matched to a gene: 11. In DNA form, the CDR3 reads TGTGCCAGCAACGACAGGGCCCTGTCTCACGAGCAGTACTTC. Translation gives CASNDRALSHEQYF.

The table lists this clone with a count of one. Here the CDR3 reads CASSVDLGSQGIQYF. The CDR3 DNA reads as TGTGCCAGCAGCGTAGATCTCGGCTCTCAGGGCATTCAGTACTTC. The genes are TRBV9 and TRBJ2-4, with D perhaps TRBD1 (5 bases). Germline V gives CDR1 SGDLS, CDR2 YYNGEE. V lost 0 bases and J lost 9, with 16 bases in between. The CDR3 sequence is 15 residues long.

V usage is TRBV5-6 and J usage is TRBJ1-1; no firm D call. The V gene lost 0 bases and the J gene lost 1 base, with 10 bases spanning the gap. Germline CDR1 is SGHDT and CDR2 is YYEEEE. The CDR3 spans 15 residues. DNA of the CDR3: TGTGCCAGCAGCTTGGTAGGAGGGCGGAACACTGAAGCTTTCTTT. Translation: CASSLVGGRNTEAFF.

This CDR3 is CAKQAGRTGELFF. CDR3 coding DNA: TGTGCCAAACAAGCGGGTCGGACCGGGGAGCTGTTTTTT. The chain has TRBV7-2 and TRBJ2-2, with D possibly TRBD2 on 6 matching bases. Germline V gene lookup returns CDR1 SGHTA and CDR2 FQGNSA. This CDR3 spans 13 amino acids. V was cut by 10 bases and J by 5 bases, with 14 bases left in between.

The rearrangement uses TRBV29-1 and TRBJ1-5, with 8 bases lining up with TRBD1. This CDR3 comprises 14 residues. Germline CDR1 and CDR2: SQVTM and ANQGSEA. V dropped 4 bases and J dropped 0; count of bases not matched to a gene: 2. In nucleotides, the CDR3 is TGCAGCGTTGTGGACAGGGATAGCAATCAGCCCCAGCATTTT. As protein: CSVVDRDSNQPQHF.

The rearrangement uses TRBV7-2 and TRBJ1-1, with TRBD1 as a possible D gene (6 bases). The CDR3 is 15 amino acids. Between the trimmed V and J ends, which lost 5 bases and 0 bases, there was a span of 13 bases. Germline values: CDR1 SGHTA, CDR2 FQGNSA. CDR3 residues: CASSPSGDMNTEAFF. The CDR3 bases are TGTGCCAGCAGCCCAAGCGGGGACATGAACACTGAAGCTTTCTTT.

The J gene is TRBJ1-2, the V gene TRBV7-2; 8 bases match TRBD1. Germline loops: CDR1 SGHTA, CDR2 FQGNSA. The CDR3 consists of 14 residues. Trimming at V came to 1 base and at J to 4 bases, leaving 2 bases not matched to a gene. CDR3 amino acids: CASSLGQGSYGYTF. CDR3 nucleotides: TGTGCCAGCAGCTTAGGACAGGGGAGCTATGGCTACACCTTC.

This chain uses TRBV6-6 with TRBJ2-2; 12 bases are a match to TRBD1. Trimming cost V 10 bases and J 4 bases; bases outside gene matches: 4. The CDR3 is made up of 14 amino acids. Germline V lookup: CDR1 MNHNY, CDR2 SVGAGI (reference sequence). The CDR3 here is CATGTGGTTGELFF. CDR3 bases: TGTGCCACGGGGACAGGGGGCACCACCGGGGAGCTGTTTTTT.